This T cell receptor (beta chain) was found in a study of blood T cells in healthy people across ages. For the study at large: Template switching recovered approximately one barcoded beta molecule for every two T cells.

For the second PCR, which ran for about 6 to 12 cycles, a sample-barcoded 5' primer and a J-beta primer mix were used. TCRdb reanalysed the 5' RACE reads using MiXCR and keeps one entry per CDR3 protein. The table lists about 1.8 million distinct CDR3 sequences, around 50% of them singletons. The CDR3 has 17 amino acids. Germline V gene data show CDR1 as LGHNA and CDR2 as YSLEER. Trimming shortened V by 0 bases and J by 1 base, and 10 bases separated the two germline ends. The chain is built from TRBV4-3 and TRBJ2-6, with D possibly TRBD1 on 5 matching bases. The receptor was derived from a woman aged 40 to 50 in good health. Sequenced sample: blood. CDR3 DNA: TGCGCCAGCAGCCAAGATTTGGGGCAGTCTGGGGCCAACGTCCTGACTTTC. This codes for CASSQDLGQSGANVLTF.